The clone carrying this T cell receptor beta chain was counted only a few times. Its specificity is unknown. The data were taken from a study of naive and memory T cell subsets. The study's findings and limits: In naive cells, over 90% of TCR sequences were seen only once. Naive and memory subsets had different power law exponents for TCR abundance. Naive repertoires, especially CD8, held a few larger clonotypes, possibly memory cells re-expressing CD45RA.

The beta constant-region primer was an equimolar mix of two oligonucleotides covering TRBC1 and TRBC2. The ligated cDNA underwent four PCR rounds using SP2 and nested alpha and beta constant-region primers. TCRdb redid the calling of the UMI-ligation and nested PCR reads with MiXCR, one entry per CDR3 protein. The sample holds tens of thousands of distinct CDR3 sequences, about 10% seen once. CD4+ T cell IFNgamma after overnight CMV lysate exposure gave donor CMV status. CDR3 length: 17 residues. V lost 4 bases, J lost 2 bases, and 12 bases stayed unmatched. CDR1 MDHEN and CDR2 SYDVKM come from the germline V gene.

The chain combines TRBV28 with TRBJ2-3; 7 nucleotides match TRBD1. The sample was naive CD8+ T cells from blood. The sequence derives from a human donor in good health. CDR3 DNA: TGTGCCAGCAGTTGTCCCCAACAGGGGAATATCACAGATACGCAGTATTTT. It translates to CASSCPQQGNITDTQYF.